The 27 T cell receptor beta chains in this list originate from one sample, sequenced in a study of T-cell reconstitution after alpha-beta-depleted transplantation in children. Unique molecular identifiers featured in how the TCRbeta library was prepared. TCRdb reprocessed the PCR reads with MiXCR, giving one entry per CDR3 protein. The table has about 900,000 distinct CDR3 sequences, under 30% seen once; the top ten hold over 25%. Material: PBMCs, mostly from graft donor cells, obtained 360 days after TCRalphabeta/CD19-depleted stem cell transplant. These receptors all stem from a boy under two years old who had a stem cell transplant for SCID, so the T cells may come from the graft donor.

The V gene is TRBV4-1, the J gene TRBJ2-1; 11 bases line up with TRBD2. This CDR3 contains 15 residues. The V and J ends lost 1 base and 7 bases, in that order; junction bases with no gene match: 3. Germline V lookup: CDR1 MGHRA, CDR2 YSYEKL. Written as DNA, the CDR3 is TGCGCCAGCAGCCAAGTAGCGGGGGGGCTTAATGAGCAGTTCTTC. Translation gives CASSQVAGGLNEQFF.

This chain's CDR3 is CASSLAGRRRTDTQYF. As DNA, the CDR3 is TGTGCCAGCAGTTTAGCAGGCAGGCGGAGGACAGATACGCAGTATTTT. The rearrangement links TRBV12-3 or TRBV12-4 to TRBJ2-3, with a weak D call TRBD2 (5 bases). This CDR3 is 16 amino acids long. V gave up 0 bases and J gave up 3 bases, with 13 bases separating them.

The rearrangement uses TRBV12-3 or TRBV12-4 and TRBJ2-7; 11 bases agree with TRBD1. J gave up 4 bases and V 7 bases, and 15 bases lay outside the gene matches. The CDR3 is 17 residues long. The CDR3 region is CASTNAPGQGVVYEQYF. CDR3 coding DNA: TGTGCCAGCACCAATGCCCCGGGACAGGGGGTGGTGTACGAGCAGTACTTC.

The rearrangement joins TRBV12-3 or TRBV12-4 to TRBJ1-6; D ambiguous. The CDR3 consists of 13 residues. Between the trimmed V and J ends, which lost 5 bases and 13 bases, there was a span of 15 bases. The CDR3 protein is CASSPGSFGPLHF. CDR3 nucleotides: TGTGCCAGCAGTCCAGGATCCTTCGGGCCCCTCCACTTT.

The CDR3, as DNA: TGTGCCAGCAGTCTCTCCGGGACTAGCGGGGGCCGGGAGACCCAGTACTTC. This translates into CASSLSGTSGGRETQYF. The chain recombines TRBV7-3 with TRBJ2-5; 14 bases match TRBD2. The CDR3 loop spans 17 amino acids. The V gene end was trimmed by 6 bases and the J gene end by 5 bases; junction bases not matched to a gene: 11. Germline loops: CDR1 SGHTA, CDR2 FQGTGA.

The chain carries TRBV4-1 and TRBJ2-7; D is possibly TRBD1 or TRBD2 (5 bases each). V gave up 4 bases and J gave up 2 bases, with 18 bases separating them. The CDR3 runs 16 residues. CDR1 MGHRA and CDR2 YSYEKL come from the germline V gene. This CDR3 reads CASSPLRRGVPYEQYF. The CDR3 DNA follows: TGCGCCAGCAGCCCCCTACGGCGAGGGGTACCCTACGAGCAGTACTTC.

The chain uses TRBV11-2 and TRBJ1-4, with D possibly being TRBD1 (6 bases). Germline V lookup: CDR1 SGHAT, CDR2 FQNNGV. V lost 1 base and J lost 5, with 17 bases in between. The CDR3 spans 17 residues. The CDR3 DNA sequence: TGTGCCAGCAGCTTAGGTGGCGTGACAGGCGGAAATGAAAAACTGTTTTTT. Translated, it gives CASSLGGVTGGNEKLFF.

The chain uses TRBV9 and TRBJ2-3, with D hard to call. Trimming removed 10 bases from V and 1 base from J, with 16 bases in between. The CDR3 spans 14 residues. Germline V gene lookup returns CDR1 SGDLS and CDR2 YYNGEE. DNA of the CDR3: TGTGCCTCCGCCCTGTTGTATCGCACAGATACGCAGTATTTT. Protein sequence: CASALLYRTDTQYF.

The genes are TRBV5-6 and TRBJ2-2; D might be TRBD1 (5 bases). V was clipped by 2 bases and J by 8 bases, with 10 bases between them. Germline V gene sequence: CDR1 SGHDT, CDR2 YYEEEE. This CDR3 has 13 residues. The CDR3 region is CASSLQVRGELFF. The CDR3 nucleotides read TGTGCCAGCAGCTTACAGGTTCGAGGGGAGCTGTTTTTT.

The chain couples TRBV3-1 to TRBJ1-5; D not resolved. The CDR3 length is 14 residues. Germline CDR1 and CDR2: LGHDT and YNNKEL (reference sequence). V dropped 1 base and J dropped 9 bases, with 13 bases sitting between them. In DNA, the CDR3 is TGTGCCAGCAGCCAAGGGACGGCCGGAAGGCCCCAGCATTTT. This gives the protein CASSQGTAGRPQHF.

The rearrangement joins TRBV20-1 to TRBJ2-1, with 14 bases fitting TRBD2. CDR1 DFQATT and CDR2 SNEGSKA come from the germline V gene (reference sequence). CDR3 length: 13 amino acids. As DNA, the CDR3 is TGCACCTTGACTAGCGGGGGGGAGGATGAGCAGTTCTTC. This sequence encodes CTLTSGGEDEQFF.

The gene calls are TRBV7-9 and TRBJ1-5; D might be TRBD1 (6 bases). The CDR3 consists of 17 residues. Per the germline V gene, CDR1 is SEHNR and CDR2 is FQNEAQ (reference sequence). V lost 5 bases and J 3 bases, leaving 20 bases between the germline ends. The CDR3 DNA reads TGTGCCAGCAGCCCAATAAGGGGGAATGGGAACAATCAGCCCCAGCATTTT. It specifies CASSPIRGNGNNQPQHF.

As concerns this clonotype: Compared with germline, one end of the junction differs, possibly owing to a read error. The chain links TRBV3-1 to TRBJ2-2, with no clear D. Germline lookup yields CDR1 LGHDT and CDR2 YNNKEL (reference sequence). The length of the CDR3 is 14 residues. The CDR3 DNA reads TGTGCCATCAGCCGCACGCTCCTCACCGGGGAGCTGTTTTTT. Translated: CAISRTLLTGELFF.

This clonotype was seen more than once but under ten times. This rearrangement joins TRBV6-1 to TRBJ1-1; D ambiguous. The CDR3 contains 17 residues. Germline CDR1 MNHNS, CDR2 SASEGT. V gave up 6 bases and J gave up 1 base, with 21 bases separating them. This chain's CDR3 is CASSSLTALTGNTEAFF. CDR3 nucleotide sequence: TGTGCCAGCAGCTCCCTTACAGCCCTTACTGGGAACACTGAAGCTTTCTTT.

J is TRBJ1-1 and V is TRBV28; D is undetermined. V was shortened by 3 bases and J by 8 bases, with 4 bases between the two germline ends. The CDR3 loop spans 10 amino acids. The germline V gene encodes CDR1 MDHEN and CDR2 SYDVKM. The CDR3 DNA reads TGTGCCAGCAGTTTTTGGGAAGCTTTCTTT. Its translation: CASSFWEAFF.

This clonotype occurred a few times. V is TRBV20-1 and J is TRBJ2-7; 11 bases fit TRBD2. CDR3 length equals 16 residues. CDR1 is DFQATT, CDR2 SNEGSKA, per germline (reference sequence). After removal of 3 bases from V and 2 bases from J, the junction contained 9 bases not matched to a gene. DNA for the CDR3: TGCAGTGCTAGGGGCCCTAGCGGGGGGCCACCCTACGAGCAGTACTTC. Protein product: CSARGPSGGPPYEQYF.

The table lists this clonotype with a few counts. CDR3 loop: CASSFPWGLQETQYF. The CDR3 coding sequence is TGTGCCAGCAGTTTCCCCTGGGGGTTACAAGAGACCCAGTACTTC. The rearrangement uses TRBV12-3 or TRBV12-4 and TRBJ2-5; possibly TRBD1 or TRBD2 for D (5 bases each). The CDR3 sequence is 15 residues long. Trimming stripped 3 bases from V and 2 bases from J, with 13 bases between.

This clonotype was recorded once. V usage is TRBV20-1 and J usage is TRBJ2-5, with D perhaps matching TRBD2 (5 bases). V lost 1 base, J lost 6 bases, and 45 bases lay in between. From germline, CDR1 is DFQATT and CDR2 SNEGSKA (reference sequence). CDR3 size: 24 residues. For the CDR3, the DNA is TGCAGTGCTAGAGCCTACTACGGTGCAGGAAGAACTGATCCGCGCGCGGGCGATTCAAAGACCCAGTACTTC. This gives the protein CSARAYYGAGRTDPRAGDSKTQYF.

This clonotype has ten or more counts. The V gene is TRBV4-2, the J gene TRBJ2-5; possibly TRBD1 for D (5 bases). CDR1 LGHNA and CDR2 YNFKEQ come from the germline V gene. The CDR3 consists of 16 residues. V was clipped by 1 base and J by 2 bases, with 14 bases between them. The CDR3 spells CASSQAPWGRQETQYF. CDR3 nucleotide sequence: TGTGCCAGCAGCCAAGCCCCCTGGGGCAGGCAAGAGACCCAGTACTTC.

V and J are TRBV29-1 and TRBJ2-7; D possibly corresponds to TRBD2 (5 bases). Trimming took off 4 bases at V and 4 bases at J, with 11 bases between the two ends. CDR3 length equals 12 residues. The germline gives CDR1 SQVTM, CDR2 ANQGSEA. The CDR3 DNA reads TGCAGCGTTGCGTCTTCGGGATACGAGCAGTACTTC. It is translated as CSVASSGYEQYF.

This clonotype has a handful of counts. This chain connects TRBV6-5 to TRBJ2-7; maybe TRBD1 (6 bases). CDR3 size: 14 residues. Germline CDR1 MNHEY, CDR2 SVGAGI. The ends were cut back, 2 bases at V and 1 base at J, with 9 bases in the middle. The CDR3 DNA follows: TGTGCCAGCAGTTACAAAGGGGGATCCTACGAGCAGTACTTC. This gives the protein CASSYKGGSYEQYF.

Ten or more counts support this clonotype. This CDR3 reads CASSPANIGEQFF. CDR3 nucleotide sequence: TGTGCCAGCAGTCCGGCGAACATCGGGGAGCAGTTCTTC. The V and J genes are TRBV6-2 or TRBV6-3 and TRBJ2-1; D gene ambiguous. The CDR3 has 13 residues. Trimming took 5 bases from V and 10 from J, leaving 15 bases between them. Looked up from germline, CDR1 is MNHEY and CDR2 is SVGEGT.

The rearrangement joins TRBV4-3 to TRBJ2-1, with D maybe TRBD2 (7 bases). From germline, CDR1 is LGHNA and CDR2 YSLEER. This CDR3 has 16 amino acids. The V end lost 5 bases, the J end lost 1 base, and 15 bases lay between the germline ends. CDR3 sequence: CASSKFRGASYNEQFF. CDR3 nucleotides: TGCGCCAGCAGCAAATTCCGGGGGGCTTCCTACAATGAGCAGTTCTTC.

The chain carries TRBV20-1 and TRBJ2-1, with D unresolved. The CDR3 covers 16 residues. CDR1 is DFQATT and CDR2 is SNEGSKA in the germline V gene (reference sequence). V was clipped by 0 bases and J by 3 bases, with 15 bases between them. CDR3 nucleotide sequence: TGCAGTGCTAGAGATGGGTCCGTGAATAACTACAATGAGCAGTTCTTC. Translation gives CSARDGSVNNYNEQFF.

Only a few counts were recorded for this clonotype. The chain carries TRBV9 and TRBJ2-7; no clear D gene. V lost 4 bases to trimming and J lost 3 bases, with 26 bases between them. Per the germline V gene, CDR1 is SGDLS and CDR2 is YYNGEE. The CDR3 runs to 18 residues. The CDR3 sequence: CASSSPIRLNLGNYEQYF. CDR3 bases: TGTGCCAGCAGCTCACCAATTCGACTTAACCTAGGGAACTACGAGCAGTACTTC.

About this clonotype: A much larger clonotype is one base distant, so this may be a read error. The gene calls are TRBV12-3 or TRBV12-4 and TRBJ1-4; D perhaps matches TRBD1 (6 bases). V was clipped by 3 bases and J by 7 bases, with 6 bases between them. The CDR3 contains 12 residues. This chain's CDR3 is CASSFRGEKLFF. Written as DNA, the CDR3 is TGTGCCAGCAGTTTCAGGGGTGAAAAACTGTTTTTT.

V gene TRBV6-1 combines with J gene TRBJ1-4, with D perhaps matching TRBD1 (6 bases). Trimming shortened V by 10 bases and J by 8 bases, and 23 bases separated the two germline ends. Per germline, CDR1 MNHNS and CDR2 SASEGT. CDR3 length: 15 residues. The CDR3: CATGAQVARGEKLFF. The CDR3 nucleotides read TGTGCCACGGGGGCTCAGGTAGCCCGGGGCGAAAAACTGTTTTTT.